Presented here are 5 T cell receptor beta chains from one specimen sequenced in a study of Ad26.COV2.S vaccination and SARS-CoV-2 variants. The treatment denotes: some 19 received Ad26.COV2.S at low or high dose, single or two shots; about 5 received placebo; per-sample allocation not given. The samples date from day 63 after the first vaccine or placebo injection. Only in-frame clones appear in the TCRdb table, and some are missing; sequencing was by immunoSEQ multiplex PCR. The table includes 350,000 to 600,000 clones, 89% detected once. The input for sequencing was peripheral blood, taken in a trial of Ad26.COV2.S vaccine versus placebo. The receptors here all came from a person between 18 and 65 years old who received the Ad26.COV2.S COVID-19 vaccine or a placebo.

J is TRBJ2-1 and V is TRBV29-1, with a tentative D call TRBD2 (6 bases). From germline, CDR1 is SQVTM and CDR2 ANQGSEA. The CDR3 is 19 residues long. Trimming stripped 7 bases from V and 0 bases from J, with 28 bases between. In DNA, the CDR3 is TGCAGCGCCCTGCCTAGGGCGGGACCCTACCGGAGCTCCTACAATGAGCAGTTCTTC. This sequence encodes CSALPRAGPYRSSYNEQFF.

The rearrangement links TRBV3-1 (or the pseudogene TRBV3-2) to TRBJ1-6; D might be TRBD1 (5 bases). Germline CDR1 reads LGHDT; CDR2 reads YNNKEL (reference sequence). CDR3 size: 15 residues. V was cut by 3 bases and J by 7 bases, with 13 bases left in between. CDR3 residues: CASSQSGTGNSPLHF. The CDR3 coding sequence is TGTGCCAGCAGCCAGTCCGGGACTGGAAATTCACCCCTCCACTTT.

The chain employs TRBV6-1 and TRBJ1-6; D is ambiguous. The CDR3 length is 14 residues. V was clipped by 2 bases and J by 12 bases, with 14 bases between them. Germline assignment: CDR1 MNHNS and CDR2 SASEGT. The CDR3 sequence: CASSELFLGLPLHF. CDR3 bases: TGTGCCAGCAGTGAATTGTTCCTTGGGTTACCCCTCCACTTT.

The chain has TRBV7-9 and TRBJ2-5; TRBD2 matches 8 bases. Germline assignment: CDR1 SEHNR and CDR2 FQNEAQ (reference sequence). J gave up 5 bases and V 5 bases, and 13 bases lay outside the gene matches. The CDR3 is made up of 16 amino acids. CDR3 residues: CASSRLEAGDRETQYF. The CDR3 region has the DNA TGTGCCAGCAGCCGACTCGAAGCGGGAGATAGGGAGACCCAGTACTTC.

This chain joins TRBV7-9 and TRBJ1-2; 10 nucleotides agree with TRBD1. The CDR3 spans 14 residues. CDR1 is SEHNR, CDR2 FQNEAQ, per germline (reference sequence). V was pared by 3 bases and J by 6 bases, with 4 bases of the junction left unmatched. The CDR3 sequence is CASSFSGTGDGYTF. CDR3 nucleotides: TGTGCCAGCAGCTTTTCCGGGACAGGGGATGGCTACACCTTC.